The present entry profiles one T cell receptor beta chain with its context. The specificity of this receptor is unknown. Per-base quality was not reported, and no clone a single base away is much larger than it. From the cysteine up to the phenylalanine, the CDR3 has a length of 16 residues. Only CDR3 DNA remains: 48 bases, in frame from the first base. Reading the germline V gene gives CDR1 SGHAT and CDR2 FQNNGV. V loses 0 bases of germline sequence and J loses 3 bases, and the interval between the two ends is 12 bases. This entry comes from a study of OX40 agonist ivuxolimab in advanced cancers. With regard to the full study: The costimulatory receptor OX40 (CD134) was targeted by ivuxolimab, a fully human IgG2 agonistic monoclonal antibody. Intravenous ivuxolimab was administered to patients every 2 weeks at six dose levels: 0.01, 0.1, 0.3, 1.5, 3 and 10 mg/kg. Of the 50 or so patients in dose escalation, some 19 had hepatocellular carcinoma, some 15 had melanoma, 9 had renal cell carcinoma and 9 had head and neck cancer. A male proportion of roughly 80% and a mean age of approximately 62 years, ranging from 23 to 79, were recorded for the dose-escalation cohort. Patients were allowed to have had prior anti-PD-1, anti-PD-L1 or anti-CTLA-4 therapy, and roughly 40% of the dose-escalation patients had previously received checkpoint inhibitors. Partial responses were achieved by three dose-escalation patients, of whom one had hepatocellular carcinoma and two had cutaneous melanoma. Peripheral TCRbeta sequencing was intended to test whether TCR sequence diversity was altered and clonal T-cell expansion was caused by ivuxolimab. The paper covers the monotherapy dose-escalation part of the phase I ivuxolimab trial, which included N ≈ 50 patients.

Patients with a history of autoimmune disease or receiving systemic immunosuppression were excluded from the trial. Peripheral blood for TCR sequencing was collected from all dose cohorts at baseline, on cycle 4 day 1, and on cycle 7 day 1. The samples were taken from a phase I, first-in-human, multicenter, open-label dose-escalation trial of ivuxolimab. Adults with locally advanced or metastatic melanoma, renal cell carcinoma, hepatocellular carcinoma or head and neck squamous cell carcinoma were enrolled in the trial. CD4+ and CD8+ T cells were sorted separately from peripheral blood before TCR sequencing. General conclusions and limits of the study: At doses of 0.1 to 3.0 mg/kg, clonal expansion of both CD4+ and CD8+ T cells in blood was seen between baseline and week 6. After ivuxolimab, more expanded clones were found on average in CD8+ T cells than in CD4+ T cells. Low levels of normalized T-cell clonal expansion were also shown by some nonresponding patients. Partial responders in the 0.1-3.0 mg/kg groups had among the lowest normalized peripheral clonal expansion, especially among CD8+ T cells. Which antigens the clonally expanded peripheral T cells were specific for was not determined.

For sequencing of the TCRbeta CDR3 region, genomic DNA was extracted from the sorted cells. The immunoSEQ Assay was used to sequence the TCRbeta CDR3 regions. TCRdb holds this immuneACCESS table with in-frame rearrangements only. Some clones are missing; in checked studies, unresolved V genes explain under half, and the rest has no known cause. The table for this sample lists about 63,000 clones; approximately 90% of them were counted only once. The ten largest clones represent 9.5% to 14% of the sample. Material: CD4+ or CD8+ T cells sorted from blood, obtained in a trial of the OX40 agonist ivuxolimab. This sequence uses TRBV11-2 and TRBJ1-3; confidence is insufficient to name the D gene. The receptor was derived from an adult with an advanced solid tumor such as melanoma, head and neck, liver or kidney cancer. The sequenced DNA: TGTGCCAGCAGCTTAGATCGGAGGTGGGGTGGAAACACCATATATTTT. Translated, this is CASSLDRRWGGNTIYF.